This T cell receptor beta chain was profiled in a study of Ad26.COV2.S vaccination and SARS-CoV-2 variants. Trimming pared 0 bases from V and 7 bases from J, leaving 11 bases between. Per germline, CDR1 SGDLS and CDR2 YYNGEE. This CDR3 has 14 amino acids. Regarding treatment: around 19 received Ad26.COV2.S at low or high dose, single or two shots; 5 received placebo; per-sample allocation not given. Sampling was performed 63 days after the first vaccine or placebo injection. The assay was immunoSEQ multiplex PCR, and TCRdb's table has in-frame clones only and misses some. The sample consists of some 240,000 clones, around nine tenths of them appearing once.

Sample: peripheral blood, taken in a trial of Ad26.COV2.S vaccine versus placebo. This chain connects TRBV9 to TRBJ2-4, with TRBD1 as a possible D gene (5 bases). The origin of this receptor is a person between 18 and 65 years old who received the Ad26.COV2.S COVID-19 vaccine or a placebo. The CDR3 is CASSVEQTDNIQYF. DNA of the CDR3: TGTGCCAGCAGCGTAGAGCAGACAGATAACATTCAGTACTTC.